This T cell receptor (beta chain) was identified during a study of OX40 agonist ivuxolimab in advanced cancers. As for the study in general: Patients in the trial were receiving intravenous ivuxolimab every 2 weeks, at doses of 0.01 to 10 mg/kg.

Repertoires were generated with immunoSEQ multiplex PCR, while TCRdb's copy carries only in-frame clones and drops some. The sample shows fewer than 85,000 clones, 88% of them seen only once. V shed 0 bases and J 1 base; nucleotides not matched to a gene: 5. This CDR3 has 16 residues. CDR1 and CDR2 from the germline V gene are SGHRS and YFSETQ. This TCR came from an adult with an advanced solid tumor such as melanoma, head and neck, liver or kidney cancer. Material: CD4+ or CD8+ T cells sorted from blood, obtained in a trial of the OX40 agonist ivuxolimab. V gene TRBV5-1 combines with J gene TRBJ2-5, with TRBD2 identical over 8 bases. CDR3 in DNA: TGCGCCAGCAGCTTGGCGGGCGCGGGGGGCCAAGAGACCCAGTACTTC. It specifies CASSLAGAGGQETQYF. The full variable domain, rest sourced from reference TRBV5-1 and TRBJ2-5, is KAGVTQTPRYLIKTRGQQVTLSCSPISGHRSVSWYQQTPGQGLQFLFEYFSETQRNKGNFPGRFSGRQFSNSRSEMNVSTLELGDSALYLCASSLAGAGGQETQYFGPGTRLLVL.